Listed below are T cell receptor beta chains from one sample, sequenced in a study of T-cell memory formation after mild COVID-19. Each CDR3 protein gets one entry after TCRdb re-called the 5' RACE reads with MiXCR. This table holds 410,000 or so distinct CDR3 sequences, about 25% found once. Sequenced: PBMCs or a T cell subset sorted from them (not recorded which). The receptors here all came from an adult woman who had mild COVID-19 (a few samples of this study predate the infection). Cell type and time point are not known. The CDR3 runs from the conserved cysteine through the conserved F or W. D genes are given only for firm matches. A clone size is listed for some rows: how often the clone was seen (once, few, many), or a class if it is expanded.

clone size	J gene	CDR3 length	D gene	V gene	CDR3 protein	CDR3 DNA
many	TRBJ2-5	13	TRBD1	TRBV18	CASSLDRGETQYF	TGTGCCAGCTCACTGGACAGGGGAGAGACCCAGTACTTC
NA	TRBJ2-3	15	TRBD1	TRBV12-3/TRBV12-4	CASSLTGTGADTQYF	TGTGCCAGCAGTTTAACCGGGACAGGGGCAGATACGCAGTATTTT
few	TRBJ1-2	14	NA	TRBV12-3/TRBV12-4	CASSSRRRNYGYTF	TGTGCCAGCAGTTCTAGACGGAGGAACTATGGCTACACCTTC
NA	TRBJ2-3	16	TRBD2	TRBV27	CASSPGTSGITDTQYF	TGTGCCAGCAGTCCCGGGACTAGCGGTATTACAGATACGCAGTATTTT
NA	TRBJ2-5	15	NA	TRBV11-2	CASSQGLRALRTQYF	TGTGCCAGCAGCCAGGGTCTTAGGGCCCTCCGGACCCAGTACTTC
NA	TRBJ1-2	13	NA	TRBV30	CAWRRGPSYGYTF	TGTGCCTGGAGGAGGGGCCCCAGCTATGGCTACACCTTC
few	TRBJ2-3	16	NA	TRBV12-3/TRBV12-4	CASSPRDSLGTDTQYF	TGTGCCAGCAGTCCCCGGGACTCCCTAGGCACAGATACGCAGTATTTT
few	TRBJ1-4	13	TRBD1	TRBV6-2/TRBV6-3	CASSFDRDEKLFF	TGTGCCAGCAGTTTCGACAGGGATGAAAAACTGTTTTTT
NA	TRBJ2-1	16	TRBD2	TRBV20-1	CSARVVESGEFNEQFF	TGCAGTGCTAGAGTAGTGGAAAGCGGGGAGTTCAATGAGCAGTTCTTC
NA	TRBJ2-7	17	TRBD2	TRBV20-1	CSARGVTSGASPYEQYF	TGCAGTGCTAGAGGCGTGACTAGCGGGGCGTCCCCATACGAGCAGTACTTC
NA	TRBJ1-4	14	TRBD1	TRBV5-1	CASREGATNEKLFF	TGCGCCAGCAGGGAGGGGGCCACTAATGAAAAACTGTTTTTT
once	TRBJ1-1	14	NA	TRBV19	CASRGGPVSTEAFF	TGTGCCAGTAGGGGGGGACCGGTGAGCACTGAAGCTTTCTTT